The T cell receptor beta chain under discussion was sequenced for a study of graft-versus-host responses after intestinal transplantation. Study overall: Recipients underwent multivisceral, liver-intestinal, or isolated intestinal transplants. General study findings and limits: Peak GvH clone levels in circulation were associated with early post-transplant HvG declines.

TCRdb's copy holds only in-frame clones and misses some; the assay was immunoSEQ multiplex PCR. The repertoire holds 130,000 or so clones, with around 94% as singletons. In the case of this clone: Its antigen is as yet unknown.

Sequenced material: unstimulated CD4+ T cells sorted from spleen or lymph node cells, taken before intestinal transplant. The sequence derives from a human donor who received an intestinal transplant.

In nucleotides, the CDR3 is TGTGCCAGCAGCTTAGCGGGGGGTACTAACTATGGCTACACCTTC. Translation: CASSLAGGTNYGYTF. The chain employs TRBV7-8 and TRBJ1-2, with D perhaps TRBD1 (5 bases). CDR3 length equals 15 residues. Per the germline V gene, CDR1 is SGHVS and CDR2 is FQNEAQ. The V gene lost 0 bases and the J gene lost 0 bases, with 8 bases spanning the gap.